This T cell receptor beta chain was retrieved from a study of blood T cell repertoires in COVID-19 (dated by TCRdb to between 2020 and 2021). At the level of the whole study: Samples from collaborators originated in the United States, Italy and Spain and spanned both the acute and convalescent phases of COVID-19. The material from the prospective study consisted of cDNA or gDNA derived from T cells, B-cell-depleted T cells, or PBMCs. Subjects who had been exposed to COVID-19, were actively infected with it, or had recovered from it provided the deeply sampled blood TCRbeta repertoires that made up the dataset. The repertoires were released in a freely available public database meant as a resource for research on the immune response to SARS-CoV-2. Samples were obtained from the ongoing ImmuneRACE study (first 160 participants) and from 1,254 subjects provided by 6 global collaborators. The sample metadata nearly always contained a de-identified subject ID, COVID-19 status, age in years and sex. Where available, HLA class I and class II types were taken from metadata supplied by the sample provider and were not determined by assay-based typing.

The collaborating institutions used their own protocols to collect whole blood in K2EDTA tubes. For TCRbeta analysis, collaborators shipped samples in one of three forms: frozen whole blood, isolated PBMCs, or DNA extracted from either of those sample types. CDR1 SGDLS and CDR2 YYNGEE were looked up in the germline V gene. V loses 2 bases at its end and J loses 4 bases; junction bases beyond the gene matches: 6. Including cysteine and phenylalanine, the CDR3 has 15 amino acids. The only DNA kept is the CDR3, 45 bases in frame from the first base. Concerning this clone itself: The antigen it recognizes is unknown. Nothing much larger sits one base from this clone, and base qualities are not available.

The immunoSEQ Assay, a bias-controlled multiplex PCR, was used to amplify TCRbeta CDR3 regions from genomic DNA. Turning to the authors' computational methods: Nucleated cell counts per sample were estimated from amplification of reference gene primers within the assay. To quantify the absolute abundance of each unique TCRbeta CDR3 rearrangement, sequence reads were collapsed and filtered. For each sample, productive Simpson clonality was calculated as the square root of Simpson's diversity index over productive rearrangements. Drawn from immuneACCESS, this table holds only the in-frame rearrangements with V and J called that TCRdb kept. Clones are partly lost; checked studies trace under half to an unresolved V gene and leave the rest unexplained. Clonal size and the V and J genes are those of that table, whereas D and trimming came from the DNA. This sample has fewer than 150,000 clones in its table, and 75% to 90% of those were observed once. Less than 9.5% of the sample is in the top ten clones.

The paper's findings and limits, for the study overall: Clinical and demographic metadata were provided uncurated, with the amount varying by source and participant.

The chain uses TRBV9 and TRBJ1-1; 9 middle bases align to TRBD1. This clonotype was obtained from a human donor in a cohort sampled during active COVID-19. Material: peripheral blood. The bases read TGTGCCAGCAGCGTGGTACTGACAGGGGGCACTGAAGCTTTCTTT. Translated, this gives CASSVVLTGGTEAFF.